This T cell receptor (beta chain) was captured in a study of blood T cells in healthy people across ages. Each donor was a healthy Caucasian individual from Russia, aged about 6 to 90. CDR3 length: 14 residues. From germline, CDR1 is MNHEY and CDR2 SVGAGI. V trimming: 6 bases; J trimming: 2 bases; junction bases outside the gene matches: 5. There are a few counts of this clonotype. PCR was performed a second time for about 7 to 12 cycles using a sample-barcoded 5' primer and a J-beta primer mix. TCRdb itself ran the 5' RACE reads through MiXCR, one entry per CDR3 protein. The data contain hundreds of thousands of distinct CDR3 sequences, roughly three fifths of them singletons.

The clonotype comes from a middle-aged man in good health. The gene calls are TRBV6-5 and TRBJ2-5; 8 nucleotides match TRBD1. The sequenced sample was blood. The CDR3 is CASSGDRGQETQYF. In DNA form, the CDR3 reads TGTGCCAGCAGCGGCGACAGGGGTCAAGAGACCCAGTACTTC.